This is a list of T cell receptor beta chains from one sample in a study of tumor-infiltrating lymphocytes in primary liver carcinoma. TCRdb reanalysed the multiplex PCR reads using MiXCR and keeps one entry per CDR3 protein. The sample carries about 190,000 distinct CDR3 sequences, around 85% recorded once. The sequenced sample was tumor tissue from primary liver carcinoma. These TCRs come from a man aged 40-50 years with primary liver carcinoma and hepatitis B virus infection. The conserved cysteine and the conserved F or W are not part of the CDR3 here. The D gene is left open where the match is weak.

>TRBV29-1|TRBD2|TRBJ2-2
SVGTSAANIGELV
>TRBV5-6|-|TRBJ2-1
ASSLGLGSSRYNEQF
>TRBV6-5|-|TRBJ1-2
ANRGDKTYDYT
>TRBV12-3/TRBV12-4|-|TRBJ1-1
GSSPPRAGTDAF
>TRBV7-6|-|TRBJ2-5
ASSPQRSPGETQY
>TRBV10-2|-|TRBJ2-3
ASSELQGLASTDAQY
>TRBV28|-|TRBJ2-5
VSSSGETQY
>TRBV6-5|-|TRBJ2-7
TITRTLNRGGQY
>TRBV24-1|TRBD2|TRBJ2-3
AISDSRTSGSTDTQY
>TRBV4-2|TRBD2|TRBJ2-3
ASSLWVAGGPVRTDTQY
>TRBV6-1|TRBD2|TRBJ2-5
ASTGLAGRSETHY
>TRBV6-6|-|TRBJ1-5
ASISNTGNQAQH
>TRBV4-1|-|TRBJ1-5
ASSLQGMVGQPRH
>TRBV5-4|-|TRBJ2-7
TSSQDVGYKY
>TRBV2|TRBD2|TRBJ2-1
ASSDQGLVQF
>TRBV28|TRBD1|TRBJ1-1
ASRETGQAF
>TRBV29-1|-|TRBJ1-1
NVAPGWAMNTEAF
>TRBV28|-|TRBJ2-7
ASSYPLGRVAEQY
>TRBV29-1|-|TRBJ1-4
IVGHEKLF
>TRBV11-2|-|TRBJ2-5
TSSPRSAPGVTHY
>TRBV29-1|-|TRBJ2-6
SVDSGAKVLT
>TRBV6-5|TRBD2|TRBJ2-1
ANTRVGGAYNEQF
>TRBV28|-|TRBJ1-5
ASTVVYSKGYQPQD
>TRBV6-5|TRBD2|TRBJ2-1
ASAMLAGGDVQF
>TRBV28|TRBD1|TRBJ1-5
TSSSTGGTQPQH
>TRBV12-3/TRBV12-4|-|TRBJ1-1
ASSLATGPRGGTEAS
>TRBV2|-|TRBJ1-1
ASSASGGLTEAF
>TRBV6-2/TRBV6-3|-|TRBJ1-5
ASTEAKGRPQH
>TRBV4-2|-|TRBJ2-4
ASSQSQSGRENIQY
>TRBV29-1|-|TRBJ1-2
SAPSGAGRPSDYT
>TRBV11-2|TRBD2|TRBJ2-2
AGSIMTSGGTGELF
>TRBV6-5|-|TRBJ2-3
ASSRERWADTQN
>TRBV4-3|TRBD2|TRBJ2-2
ASSPGLASSANTGELF
>TRBV6-6|-|TRBJ2-3
VSSVQGATDTQY
>TRBV5-5|-|TRBJ2-5
GSTWGVRGGTQY
>TRBV28|-|TRBJ1-1
ASSLGGKNTEAF
>TRBV10-3|-|TRBJ1-1
AISESRGTEAF
>TRBV14|TRBD2|TRBJ2-1
ATSAVAGWVNNEQF
>TRBV29-1|-|TRBJ1-1
GVDRMNTEAF
>TRBV4-1|-|TRBJ2-1
ASSKEESGQLNSVQF
>TRBV4-1|TRBD2|TRBJ2-7
ASSQERTSASVYEQY
>TRBV29-1|-|TRBJ1-1
SVDSGVTEAF
>TRBV11-2|TRBD2|TRBJ2-1
ASSLIGLAGPYNVQF
>TRBV4-1|TRBD1|TRBJ2-7
ASSQGSGQVMSYEQY
>TRBV5-1|TRBD1|TRBJ2-5
AIQTGEGAQETQY
>TRBV5-5|TRBD2|TRBJ2-5
DSSSKTSGETQY
>TRBV7-3|-|TRBJ1-2
ASSLQSGFPV
>TRBV7-9|-|TRBJ1-1
ASSLGQLRPGPNTEAL
>TRBV14|-|TRBJ2-2
ASTQDPAGISNTRELF
>TRBV29-1|TRBD2|TRBJ2-3
SIGAKGTTQC
>TRBV4-2|TRBD2|TRBJ2-3
ASSQVEGVSGGTVTQY
>TRBV10-3|-|TRBJ1-5
AISPNIGGQQTQH
>TRBV29-1|TRBD1|TRBJ2-1
SVTWDRVYNEQF
>TRBV5-6|TRBD1|TRBJ1-2
ACSLGQRMRPLYGYT
>TRBV11-3|TRBD1|TRBJ2-1
ASNLATGTDYNEQF